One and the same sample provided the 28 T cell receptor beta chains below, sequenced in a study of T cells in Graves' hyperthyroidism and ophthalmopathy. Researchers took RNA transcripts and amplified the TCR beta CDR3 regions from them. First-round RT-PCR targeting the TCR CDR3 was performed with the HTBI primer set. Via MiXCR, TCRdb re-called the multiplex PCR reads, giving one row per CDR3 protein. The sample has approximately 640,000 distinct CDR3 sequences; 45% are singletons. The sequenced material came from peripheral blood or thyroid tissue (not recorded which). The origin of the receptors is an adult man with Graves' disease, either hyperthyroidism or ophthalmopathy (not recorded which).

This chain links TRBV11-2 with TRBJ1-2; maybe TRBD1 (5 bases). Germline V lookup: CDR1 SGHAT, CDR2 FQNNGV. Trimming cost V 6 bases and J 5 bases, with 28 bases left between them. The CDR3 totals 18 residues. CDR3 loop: CASSPSTDFRFKPYGYTF. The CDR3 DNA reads TGTGCCAGCAGTCCGTCGACAGATTTCCGTTTTAAGCCGTATGGCTACACCTTC.

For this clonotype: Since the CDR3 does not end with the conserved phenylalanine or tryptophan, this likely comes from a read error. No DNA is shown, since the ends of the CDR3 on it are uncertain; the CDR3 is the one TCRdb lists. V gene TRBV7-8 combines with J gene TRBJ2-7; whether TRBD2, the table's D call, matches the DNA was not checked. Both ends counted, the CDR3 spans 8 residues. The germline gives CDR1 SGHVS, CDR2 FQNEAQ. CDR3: CASSPTSG.

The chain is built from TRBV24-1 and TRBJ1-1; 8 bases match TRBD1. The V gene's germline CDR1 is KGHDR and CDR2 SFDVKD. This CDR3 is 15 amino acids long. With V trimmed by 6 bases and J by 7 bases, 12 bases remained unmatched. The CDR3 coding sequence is TGTGCCACCAGTTTACCACAGGGGGAGGGCAATGAAGCTTTCTTT. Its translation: CATSLPQGEGNEAFF.

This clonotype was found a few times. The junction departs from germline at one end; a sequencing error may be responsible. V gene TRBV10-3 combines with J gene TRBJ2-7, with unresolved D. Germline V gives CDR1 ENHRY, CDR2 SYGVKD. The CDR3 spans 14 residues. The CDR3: CASSYKVSSYEQYF. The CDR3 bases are TGTGCCAGCAGTTACAAAGTGAGCTCCTACGAGCAGTACTTC.

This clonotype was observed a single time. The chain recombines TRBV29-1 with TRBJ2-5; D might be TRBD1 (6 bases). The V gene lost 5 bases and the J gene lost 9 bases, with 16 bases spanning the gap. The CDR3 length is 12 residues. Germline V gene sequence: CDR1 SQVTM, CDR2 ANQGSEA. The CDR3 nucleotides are TGCAGCGTTTTGGACAGCAATCAGCCCCAGTACTTC. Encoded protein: CSVLDSNQPQYF.

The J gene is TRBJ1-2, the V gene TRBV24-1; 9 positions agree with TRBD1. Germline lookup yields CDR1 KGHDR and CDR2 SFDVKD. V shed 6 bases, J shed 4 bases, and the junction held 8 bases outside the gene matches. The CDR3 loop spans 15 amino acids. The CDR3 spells CATSYPGQGGYGYTF. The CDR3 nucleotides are TGTGCCACCAGTTACCCGGGACAGGGTGGCTATGGCTACACCTTC.

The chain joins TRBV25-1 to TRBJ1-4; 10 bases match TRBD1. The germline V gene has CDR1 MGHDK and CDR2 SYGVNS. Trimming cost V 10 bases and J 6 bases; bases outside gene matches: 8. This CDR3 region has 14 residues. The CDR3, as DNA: TGTGCCATCAGCACTGGACAGGGGGATGAAAAACTGTTTTTT. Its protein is CAISTGQGDEKLFF.

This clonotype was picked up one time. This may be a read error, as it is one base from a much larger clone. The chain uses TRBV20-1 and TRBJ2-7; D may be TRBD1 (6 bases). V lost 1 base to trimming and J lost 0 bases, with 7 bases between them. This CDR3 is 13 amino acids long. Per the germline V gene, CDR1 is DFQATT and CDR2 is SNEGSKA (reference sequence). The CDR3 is CSARGDISYEQYF. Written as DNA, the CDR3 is TGCAGTGCTAGAGGGGACATCTCCTACGAGCAGTACTTC.

The CDR3 nucleotides read TGTGCCAGCAGACTAGACAGGGGAAGCTCCTACGAGCAGTACTTC. This sequence encodes CASRLDRGSSYEQYF. This chain links TRBV7-2 with TRBJ2-7; TRBD1 matches 8 bases. The J segment lost 0 bases and the V segment lost 6 bases, leaving 7 bases of the junction unmatched. This CDR3 has 15 amino acids. The germline V gene has CDR1 SGHTA and CDR2 FQGNSA. Combining the CDR3 with reference TRBV7-2 and TRBJ2-7 gives the whole variable domain GAGVSQSPSNKVTEKGKDVELRCDPISGHTALYWYRQSLGQGLEFLIYFQGNSAPDKSGLPSDRFSAERTGGSVSTLTIQRTQQEDSAVYLCASRLDRGSSYEQYFGPGTRLTVT.

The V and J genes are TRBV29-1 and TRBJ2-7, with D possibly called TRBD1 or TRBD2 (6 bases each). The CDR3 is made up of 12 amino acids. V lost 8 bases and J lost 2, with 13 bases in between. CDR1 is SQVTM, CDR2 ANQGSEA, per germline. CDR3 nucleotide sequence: TGCAGCTTGGGGGGCGCGACCTACGAGCAGTACTTC. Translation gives CSLGGATYEQYF.

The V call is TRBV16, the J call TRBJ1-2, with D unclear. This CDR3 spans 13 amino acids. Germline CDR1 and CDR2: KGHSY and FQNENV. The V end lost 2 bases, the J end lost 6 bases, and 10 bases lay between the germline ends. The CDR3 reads CASSQRGENGYTF. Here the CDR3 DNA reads TGTGCCAGCAGCCAACGTGGCGAGAATGGCTACACCTTC.

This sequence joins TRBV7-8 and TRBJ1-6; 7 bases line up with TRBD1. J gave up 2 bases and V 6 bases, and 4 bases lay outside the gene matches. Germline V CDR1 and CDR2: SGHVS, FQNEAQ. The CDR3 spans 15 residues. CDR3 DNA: TGTGCCAGCAGACCTGACAGGGCCTATAATTCACCCCTCCACTTT. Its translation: CASRPDRAYNSPLHF. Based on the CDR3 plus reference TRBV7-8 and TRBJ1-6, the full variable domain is GAGVSQSPRYKVAKRGQDVALRCDPISGHVSLFWYQQALGQGPEFLTYFQNEAQLDKSGLPSDRFFAERPEGSVSTLKIQRTQQEDSAVYLCASRPDRAYNSPLHFGNGTRLTVT.

The CDR3 reads CASIPGGGTEAFF. Written as DNA, the CDR3 is TGTGCCAGCATCCCTGGGGGGGGCACTGAAGCTTTCTTT. This chain joins TRBV7-9 and TRBJ1-1; D possibly corresponds to TRBD1 (5 bases). The V end was cut by 7 bases, the J end by 4 bases, with 13 bases between. This CDR3 is built from 13 residues. Germline lookup yields CDR1 SEHNR and CDR2 FQNEAQ (reference sequence).

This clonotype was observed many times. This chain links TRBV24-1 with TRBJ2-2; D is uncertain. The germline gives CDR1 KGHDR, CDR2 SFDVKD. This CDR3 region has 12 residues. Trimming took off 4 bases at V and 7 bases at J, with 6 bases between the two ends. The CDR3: CATSDPGGELFF. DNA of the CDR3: TGTGCCACCAGTGACCCGGGCGGGGAGCTGTTTTTT.

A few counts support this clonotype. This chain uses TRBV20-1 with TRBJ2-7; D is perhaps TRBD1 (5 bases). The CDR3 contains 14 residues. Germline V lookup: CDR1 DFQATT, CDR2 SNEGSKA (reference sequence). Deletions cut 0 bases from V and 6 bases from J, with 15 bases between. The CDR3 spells CSARDLNRLGEQYF. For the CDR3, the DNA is TGCAGTGCTAGAGATCTCAACAGGCTCGGCGAGCAGTACTTC.

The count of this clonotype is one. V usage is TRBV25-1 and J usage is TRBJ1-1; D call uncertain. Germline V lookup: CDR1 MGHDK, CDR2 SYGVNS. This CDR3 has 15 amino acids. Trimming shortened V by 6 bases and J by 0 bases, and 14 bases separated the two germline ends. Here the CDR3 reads CASRAPQTLNTEAFF. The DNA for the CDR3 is TGTGCCAGCAGGGCCCCCCAGACACTGAACACTGAAGCTTTCTTT.

The CDR3 spells CSLEGGTVDGYTF. The CDR3 DNA is TGCAGCCTGGAAGGGGGAACGGTTGATGGCTACACCTTC. The chain combines TRBV29-1 with TRBJ1-2, with D perhaps matching TRBD1 (6 bases). V was trimmed by 8 bases and J by 6 bases, leaving 19 bases between them. Germline values: CDR1 SQVTM, CDR2 ANQGSEA. The CDR3 runs to 13 residues.

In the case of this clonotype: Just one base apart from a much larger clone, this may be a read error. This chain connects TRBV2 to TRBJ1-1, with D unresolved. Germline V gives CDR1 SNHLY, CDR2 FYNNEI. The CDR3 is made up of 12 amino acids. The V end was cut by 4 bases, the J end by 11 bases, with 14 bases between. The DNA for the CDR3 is TGTGCCAGCAGTGTCGGCCGATTCGGCGCTTTCTTT. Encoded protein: CASSVGRFGAFF.

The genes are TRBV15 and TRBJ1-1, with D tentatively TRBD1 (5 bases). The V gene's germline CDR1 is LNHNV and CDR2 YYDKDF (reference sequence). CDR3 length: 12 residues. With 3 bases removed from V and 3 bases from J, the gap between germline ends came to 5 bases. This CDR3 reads CATSRGHTEAFF. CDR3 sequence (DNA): TGTGCCACCAGCAGGGGACACACTGAAGCTTTCTTT.

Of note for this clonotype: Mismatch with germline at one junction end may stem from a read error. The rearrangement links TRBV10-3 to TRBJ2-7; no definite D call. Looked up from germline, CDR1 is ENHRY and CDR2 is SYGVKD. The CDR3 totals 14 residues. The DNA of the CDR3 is TGTGCCAGCAGTTACGGAGATTCAAATTACGAGCAGTACTTC. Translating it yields CASSYGDSNYEQYF.

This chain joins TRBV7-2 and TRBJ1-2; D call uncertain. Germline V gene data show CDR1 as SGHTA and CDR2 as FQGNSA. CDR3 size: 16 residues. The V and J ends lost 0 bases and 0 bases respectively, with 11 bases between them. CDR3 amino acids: CASSLALKPSNYGYTF. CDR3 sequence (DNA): TGTGCCAGCAGCTTAGCCCTCAAACCATCTAACTATGGCTACACCTTC.

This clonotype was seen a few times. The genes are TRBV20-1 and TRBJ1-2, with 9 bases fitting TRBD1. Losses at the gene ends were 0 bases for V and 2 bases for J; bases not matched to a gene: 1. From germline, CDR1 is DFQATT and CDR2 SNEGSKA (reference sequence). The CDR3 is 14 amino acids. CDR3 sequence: CSAREGTGNYGYTF. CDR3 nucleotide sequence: TGCAGTGCTAGAGAAGGGACAGGGAACTATGGCTACACCTTC.

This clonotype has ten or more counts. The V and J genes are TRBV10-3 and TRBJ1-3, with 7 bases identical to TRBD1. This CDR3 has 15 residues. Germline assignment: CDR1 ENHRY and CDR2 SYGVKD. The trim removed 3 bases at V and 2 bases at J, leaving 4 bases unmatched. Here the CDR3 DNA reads TGTGCCATCAGTGACGGGACAGAGGCTGGAAACACCATATATTTT. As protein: CAISDGTEAGNTIYF.

The CDR3 coding sequence is TGCAGCAGCTTGGAGAGGGGAAACACCATATATTTT. This gives the protein CSSLERGNTIYF. The chain combines TRBV29-1 with TRBJ1-3; D gene unclear. The CDR3 extends over 12 amino acids. Germline V gives CDR1 SQVTM, CDR2 ANQGSEA. Trimming stripped 8 bases from V and 4 bases from J, with 12 bases between.

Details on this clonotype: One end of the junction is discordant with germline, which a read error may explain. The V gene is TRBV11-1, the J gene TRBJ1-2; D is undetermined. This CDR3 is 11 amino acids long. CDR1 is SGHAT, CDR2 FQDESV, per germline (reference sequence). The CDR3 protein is CASSLSDGCTF. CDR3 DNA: TGTGCCAGCAGTTTGAGCGATGGCTGCACCTTC.

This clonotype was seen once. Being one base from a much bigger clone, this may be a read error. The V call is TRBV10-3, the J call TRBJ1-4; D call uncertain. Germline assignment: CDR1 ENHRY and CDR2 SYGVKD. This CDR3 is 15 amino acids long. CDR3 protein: CAIGETATTNEKLFF. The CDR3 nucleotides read TGTGCCATCGGTGAGACGGCCACAACTAATGAAAAACTGTTTTTT.

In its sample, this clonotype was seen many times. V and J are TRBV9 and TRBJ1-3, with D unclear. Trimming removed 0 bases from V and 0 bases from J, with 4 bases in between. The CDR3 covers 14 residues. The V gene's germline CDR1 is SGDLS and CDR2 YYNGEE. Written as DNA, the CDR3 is TGTGCCAGCAGCGTAGCGCTCTCTGGAAACACCATATATTTT. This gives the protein CASSVALSGNTIYF.

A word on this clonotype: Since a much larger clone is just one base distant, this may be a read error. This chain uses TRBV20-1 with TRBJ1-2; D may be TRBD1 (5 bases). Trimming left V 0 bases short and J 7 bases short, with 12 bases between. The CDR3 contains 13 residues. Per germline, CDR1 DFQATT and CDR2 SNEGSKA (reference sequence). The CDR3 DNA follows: TGCAGTGCTAGAGATGTGCAGGGCACTGGCTACACCTTC. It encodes CSARDVQGTGYTF.